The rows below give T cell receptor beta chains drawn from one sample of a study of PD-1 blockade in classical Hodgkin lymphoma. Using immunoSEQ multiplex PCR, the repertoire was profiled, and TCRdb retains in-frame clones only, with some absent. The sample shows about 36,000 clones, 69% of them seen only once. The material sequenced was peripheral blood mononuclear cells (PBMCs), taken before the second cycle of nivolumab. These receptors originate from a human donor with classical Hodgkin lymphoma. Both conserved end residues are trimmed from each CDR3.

CDR3: ASSLASGGGSLRNRYGYT
V: TRBV7-2
J: TRBJ1-2

CDR3: ASSFPGNQYPGELF
V: TRBV10-1
J: TRBJ2-2

CDR3: ASRRRGLGHEQY
V: TRBV27
J: TRBJ2-7

CDR3: ASSHSGQGAGEQY
V: TRBV13
J: TRBJ2-7

CDR3: ASSRQTGLSEQY
V: TRBV19
J: TRBJ2-7

CDR3: ASSLEGYEQY
V: TRBV5-1
J: TRBJ2-7

CDR3: SVGGSGTGELF
V: TRBV29-1
J: TRBJ2-2

CDR3: ASSIVGGQGANQPQH
V: TRBV19
J: TRBJ1-5

CDR3: ASSLGGGPAYEQY
V: TRBV7-2
J: TRBJ2-7

CDR3: ASSPNLQGAGNTIY
V: TRBV18
J: TRBJ1-3

CDR3: ASSYLGNTEAF
V: TRBV6-5
J: TRBJ1-1

CDR3: ASSGTASYNEQF
V: TRBV5-5
J: TRBJ2-1

CDR3: AISERAYEQY
V: TRBV10-3
J: TRBJ2-7

CDR3: ASRKDGPTDTQY
V: TRBV7-2
J: TRBJ2-3

CDR3: ASSFGGVNEQF
V: TRBV7-6
J: TRBJ2-1

CDR3: ASGPTGDTEAF
V: TRBV12-5
J: TRBJ1-1

CDR3: ASNGGSWPSEQY
V: TRBV6-5
J: TRBJ2-7

CDR3: ASSMGDSDQETQY
V: TRBV19
J: TRBJ2-5

CDR3: ASPPQTQY
V: TRBV2
J: TRBJ2-5

CDR3: ASSSNPGIVREQY
V: TRBV6-1
J: TRBJ2-7

CDR3: ASSLPRGGSTGELF
V: TRBV5-6
J: TRBJ2-2

CDR3: AWSGGIMNTEAF
V: TRBV30
J: TRBJ1-1

CDR3: ASSSGGSGANVLT
V: TRBV19
J: TRBJ2-6

CDR3: ASSPRTSGGTQETQY
V: TRBV18
J: TRBJ2-5

CDR3: ASSLRESSYNEQF
V: TRBV27
J: TRBJ2-1

CDR3: ASSLGSSGNTIY
V: TRBV11-2
J: TRBJ1-3

CDR3: ASSLVPGTNNEQF
V: TRBV7-7
J: TRBJ2-1

CDR3: AREPMRPYYEQY
V: TRBV5-3
J: TRBJ2-7

CDR3: ATSPRDREGNQY
V: TRBV6-1
J: TRBJ2-4

CDR3: ASSPGHGGIGNQPQH
V: TRBV5-1
J: TRBJ1-5

CDR3: ASSRAGSSYNEQF
V: TRBV5-1
J: TRBJ2-1

CDR3: ASSRQREGAYNEQF
V: TRBV4-3
J: TRBJ2-1

CDR3: ASSFIGRDTKETQY
V: TRBV7-9
J: TRBJ2-5

CDR3: ASSLTGSSNQPQH
V: TRBV5-1
J: TRBJ1-5

CDR3: ASSYGSGSTAF
V: TRBV6-6
J: TRBJ1-1

CDR3: ASRAPGQANTEAF
V: TRBV28
J: TRBJ1-1

CDR3: ASSYSAGGGYEQY
V: TRBV6-6
J: TRBJ2-7

CDR3: ASQTLDFYNEQF
V: TRBV6-1
J: TRBJ2-1

CDR3: ASSNRHYEQY
V: TRBV6-5
J: TRBJ2-7

CDR3: ASSPRDYNSPLH
V: TRBV7-2
J: TRBJ1-6

CDR3: ASSPRRLQDTQY
V: TRBV18
J: TRBJ2-3

CDR3: ASSLAGGYTDTQY
V: TRBV5-8
J: TRBJ2-3

CDR3: ASSQRRPGLAGISYNEQF
V: TRBV4-2
J: TRBJ2-1

CDR3: ASISGPEQF
V: TRBV6-6
J: TRBJ2-1

CDR3: ASSLAGTIPYEQY
V: TRBV5-4
J: TRBJ2-7

CDR3: AIAGTSTDTQY
V: TRBV10-3
J: TRBJ2-3

CDR3: ASSPGLFVLAGELF
V: TRBV5-8
J: TRBJ2-2

CDR3: ASTSGFNTEAF
V: TRBV19
J: TRBJ1-1

CDR3: ATKLGLALNEQF
V: TRBV6-5
J: TRBJ2-1

CDR3: ASSKRDRGLYEQY
V: TRBV21-1
J: TRBJ2-7

CDR3: ASRDRDRDYGYT
V: TRBV6-5
J: TRBJ1-2

CDR3: ASSHGEGGDSNQPQH
V: TRBV5-4
J: TRBJ1-5

CDR3: ASRLGINYGYT
V: TRBV7-2
J: TRBJ1-2

CDR3: ATGTGGLYGYT
V: TRBV6-5
J: TRBJ1-2

CDR3: ASSPDGGNYGYT
V: TRBV13
J: TRBJ1-2